One and the same sample provided the 18 T cell receptor beta chains below, sequenced in a study of T cells after yellow fever vaccination. TCRdb recomputed calls from the 5' RACE reads with MiXCR, one row per CDR3 protein. The sample includes approximately 550,000 distinct CDR3 sequences, roughly 12% of them seen just once. Source: PBMCs, taken on the day of the yellow fever booster vaccination. The receptors shown here come from a man younger than 40 who received the YFV17D yellow fever vaccine.

V and J are TRBV10-3 and TRBJ2-5, with D perhaps matching TRBD1 or TRBD2 (5 bases each). CDR3 length equals 13 residues. Germline lookup yields CDR1 ENHRY and CDR2 SYGVKD. The ends were cut back, 4 bases at V and 5 bases at J, with 11 bases in the middle. For the CDR3, the DNA is TGTGCCATCAGTGGAGGGGTGTCGGAGACCCAGTACTTC. Translation gives CAISGGVSETQYF.

The chain recombines TRBV7-2 with TRBJ2-1, with 10 bases identical to TRBD2. CDR1 SGHTA and CDR2 FQGNSA come from the germline V gene. The CDR3 totals 14 residues. The ends lost 8 bases at V and 14 bases at J; junction bases unmatched: 15. CDR3 DNA: TGTGCCAGCTCCAGGGGGGAACTAGCGGGACGAGAGTTCTTC. It is translated as CASSRGELAGREFF. Using reference TRBV7-2 and TRBJ2-1 for the parts outside the CDR3, the full variable domain is GAGVSQSPSNKVTEKGKDVELRCDPISGHTALYWYRQSLGQGLEFLIYFQGNSAPDKSGLPSDRFSAERTGGSVSTLTIQRTQQEDSAVYLCASSRGELAGREFFGPGTRLTVL.

This clonotype was seen more than once but under ten times. The chain links TRBV5-1 to TRBJ2-3; 8 nucleotides line up with TRBD2. From germline, CDR1 is SGHRS and CDR2 YFSETQ. V lost 3 bases to trimming and J lost 2 bases; unmatched junction nucleotides: 5. This CDR3 has 15 residues. The CDR3 sequence is CASSWGGGPTDTQYF. The CDR3, as DNA: TGCGCCAGCAGCTGGGGCGGGGGGCCCACAGATACGCAGTATTTT.

V gene TRBV4-3 combines with J gene TRBJ2-1, with TRBD2 matching 7 bases. Trimming removed 0 bases from V and 4 bases from J; junction bases left unmatched: 15. CDR1 and CDR2 from the germline V gene are LGHNA and YSLEER. The CDR3 sequence is 19 residues long. CDR3 sequence (DNA): TGCGCCAGCAGCCAAGATTGGGCTCACCGGGACTACAAGTACAATGAGCAGTTCTTC. As protein: CASSQDWAHRDYKYNEQFF.

V usage is TRBV5-4 and J usage is TRBJ2-1, with 11 bases identical to TRBD2. The junction had 3 bases not matched to a gene; V was cut back by 4 bases and J by 6 bases. This CDR3 is built from 14 residues. The germline V gene has CDR1 SGHNT and CDR2 YYREEE (reference sequence). CDR3 nucleotides: TGTGCCAGCAGCCGTAGCGGGAGGGGCAATGAGCAGTTCTTC. It yields the protein CASSRSGRGNEQFF.

This chain connects TRBV6-6 to TRBJ1-1; D is ambiguous. Germline CDR1 reads MNHNY; CDR2 reads SVGAGI (reference sequence). The V gene lost 0 bases and the J gene lost 8 bases, with 10 bases spanning the gap. The CDR3 length is 13 residues. The chain's CDR3 is CASSYSGGPEAFF. The CDR3 nucleotides are TGTGCCAGCAGTTACTCGGGTGGACCCGAAGCTTTCTTT.

This clonotype turned up a few times. V gene TRBV6-5 combines with J gene TRBJ2-1; 7 nucleotides align to TRBD2. CDR1 and CDR2 from the germline V gene are MNHEY and SVGAGI. The CDR3 is made up of 15 amino acids. V lost 3 bases to trimming and J lost 3 bases; unmatched junction nucleotides: 5. CDR3 in amino acids: CASSYGAGDYNEQFF. CDR3 nucleotide sequence: TGTGCCAGCAGTTATGGTGCGGGAGACTACAATGAGCAGTTCTTC.

This clonotype has a handful of counts. This sequence joins TRBV14 and TRBJ2-1, with 8 bases aligning to TRBD1. Germline trimming cut 2 bases from V and 9 bases from J; bases unmatched to any gene: 12. The CDR3 consists of 16 residues. Per germline, CDR1 SGHDN and CDR2 FVKESK. CDR3 protein: CASSQRAGLTGGEQFF. The CDR3 DNA follows: TGTGCCAGCAGCCAAAGGGCCGGGCTCACAGGGGGTGAGCAGTTCTTC.

This clonotype was seen a few times. The CDR3 loop reads CASSAGGAEYEQYF. The CDR3 DNA sequence: TGTGCCAGTAGTGCCGGGGGGGCGGAATACGAGCAGTACTTC. The gene calls are TRBV19 and TRBJ2-7; 8 nucleotides agree with TRBD2. Germline V lookup: CDR1 LNHDA, CDR2 SQIVND (reference sequence). This CDR3 is 14 amino acids long. Trimming removed 5 bases from V and 4 bases from J; junction bases left unmatched: 7. Together with reference TRBV19 and TRBJ2-7, the CDR3 gives the full variable domain: DGGITQSPKYLFRKEGQNVTLSCEQNLNHDAMYWYRQDPGQGLRLIYYSQIVNDFQKGDIAEGYSVSREKKESFPLTVTSAQKNPTAFYLCASSAGGAEYEQYFGPGTRLTVT.

This clonotype was seen more than once but under ten times. The V gene is TRBV12-3 or TRBV12-4, the J gene TRBJ2-7; 13 positions match TRBD2. This CDR3 spans 15 amino acids. J lost 7 bases, V lost 6 bases, and 9 bases had no gene match. CDR3 amino acids: CASSLTSGRPREQYF. As DNA, the CDR3 is TGTGCCAGCAGCCTGACTAGCGGGAGGCCCAGGGAGCAGTACTTC.

This clonotype was recorded many times. The chain carries TRBV27 and TRBJ2-4; TRBD1 is a possible D gene (6 bases). CDR3 length equals 13 residues. CDR1 and CDR2 from the germline V gene are MNHEY and SMNVEV (reference sequence). With 6 bases removed from V and 3 bases from J, the gap between germline ends came to 9 bases. CDR3 amino acids: CASRGGHKNIQYF. CDR3 coding DNA: TGTGCCAGCAGAGGGGGACACAAAAACATTCAGTACTTC.

In nucleotides, the CDR3 is TGCGCCAGCAGCCAAGGTAGCAGTGGTAACTATGGCTACACCTTC. It is translated as CASSQGSSGNYGYTF. This sequence joins TRBV4-3 and TRBJ1-2; D uncertain. V was pared by 1 base and J by 1 base, with 10 bases between. Germline CDR1 reads LGHNA; CDR2 reads YSLEER. The CDR3 consists of 15 residues.

There are many counts of this clonotype. This chain connects TRBV7-2 to TRBJ2-3; D is uncertain. Germline V gene lookup returns CDR1 SGHTA and CDR2 FQGNSA. The CDR3 consists of 13 residues. Deletions cut 5 bases from V and 2 bases from J, with 8 bases between. The CDR3 spells CASSVDPTDTQYF. In DNA, the CDR3 is TGTGCCAGCAGCGTAGACCCCACAGATACGCAGTATTTT.

The chain's CDR3 is CSVEGSARSTEAFF. The CDR3 DNA reads TGCAGCGTTGAAGGGTCGGCAAGGAGCACTGAAGCTTTCTTT. The V and J genes are TRBV29-1 and TRBJ1-1; D remains unclear. Deletions cut 1 base from V and 4 bases from J, with 13 bases between. This CDR3 region has 14 residues. CDR1 is SQVTM, CDR2 ANQGSEA, per germline. Variable domain in full (rest from reference TRBV29-1 and TRBJ1-1): SAVISQKPSRDICQRGTSLTIQCQVDSQVTMMFWYRQQPGQSLTLIATANQGSEATYESGFVIDKFPISRPNLTFSTLTVSNMSPEDSSIYLCSVEGSARSTEAFFGQGTRLTVV.

This clonotype was seen many times. The chain carries TRBV29-1 and TRBJ2-7; D could derive from TRBD1 or TRBD2 (5 bases each). Per the germline V gene, CDR1 is SQVTM and CDR2 is ANQGSEA. V lost 3 bases and J 13 bases, leaving 19 bases between the germline ends. The CDR3 runs 12 residues. The CDR3 DNA reads as TGCAGCGTTGATGGAGGTACCGGGACCGAATACTTC. Translated, it gives CSVDGGTGTEYF.

In this sample, this clonotype turned up many times. The chain couples TRBV7-2 to TRBJ2-3; 14 nucleotides match TRBD2. Germline CDR1 reads SGHTA; CDR2 reads FQGNSA. The CDR3 extends over 15 amino acids. Trimming cost V 6 bases and J 6 bases; bases outside gene matches: 5. The CDR3 spells CASSRLAGGVDTQYF. The CDR3 nucleotides read TGTGCCAGCAGTCGACTAGCGGGAGGGGTGGATACGCAGTATTTT.

The chain recombines TRBV11-2 with TRBJ2-1; 9 bases align to TRBD2. There are 19 residues in the CDR3. Germline CDR1 and CDR2: SGHAT and FQNNGV. The V and J ends lost 4 bases and 0 bases, in that order; junction bases with no gene match: 13. CDR3 loop: CASSWKRREGRTSYNEQFF. The CDR3 DNA follows: TGTGCCAGCAGCTGGAAACGGCGGGAGGGAAGGACCTCCTACAATGAGCAGTTCTTC.

J is TRBJ2-2 and V is TRBV9; D is perhaps TRBD2 (6 bases). Trimming removed 7 bases from V and 5 bases from J, with 27 bases in between. The CDR3 loop spans 18 amino acids. Per the germline V gene, CDR1 is SGDLS and CDR2 is YYNGEE. Here the CDR3 DNA reads TGTGCCAGCGGGCCCGGGTATGTGCGGAAAGGAGGGACCGGGGAGCTGTTTTTT. It translates to CASGPGYVRKGGTGELFF.